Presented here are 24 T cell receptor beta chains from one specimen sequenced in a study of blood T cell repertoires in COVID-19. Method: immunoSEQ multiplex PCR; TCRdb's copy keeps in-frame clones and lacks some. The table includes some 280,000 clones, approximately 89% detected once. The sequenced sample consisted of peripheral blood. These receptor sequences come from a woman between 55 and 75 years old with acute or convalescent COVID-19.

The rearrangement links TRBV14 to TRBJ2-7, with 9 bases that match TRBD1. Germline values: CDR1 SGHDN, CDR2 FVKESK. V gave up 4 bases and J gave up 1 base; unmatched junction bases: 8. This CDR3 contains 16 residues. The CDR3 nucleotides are TGTGCCAGCAGCCCGGGACAGGGTGTTATTTCCTACGAGCAGTACTTC. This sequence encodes CASSPGQGVISYEQYF.

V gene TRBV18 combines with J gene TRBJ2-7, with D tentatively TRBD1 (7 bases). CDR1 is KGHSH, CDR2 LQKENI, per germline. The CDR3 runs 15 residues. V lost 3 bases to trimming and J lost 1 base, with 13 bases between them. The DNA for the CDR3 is TGTGCCAGCTCACCTAACAGGGGAGGTTCCTACGAGCAGTACTTC. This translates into CASSPNRGGSYEQYF.

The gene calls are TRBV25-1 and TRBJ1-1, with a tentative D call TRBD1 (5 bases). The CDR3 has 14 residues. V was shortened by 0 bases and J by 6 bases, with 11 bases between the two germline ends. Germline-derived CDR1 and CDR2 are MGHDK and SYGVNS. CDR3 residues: CASSEYRDAAEAFF. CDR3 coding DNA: TGTGCCAGCAGTGAATACAGGGATGCGGCTGAAGCTTTCTTT.

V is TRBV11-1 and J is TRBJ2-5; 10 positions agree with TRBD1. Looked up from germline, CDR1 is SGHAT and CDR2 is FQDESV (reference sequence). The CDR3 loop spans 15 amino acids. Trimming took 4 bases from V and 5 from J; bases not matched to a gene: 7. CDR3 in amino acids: CASSWKTGGPETQYF. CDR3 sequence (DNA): TGTGCCAGCAGCTGGAAGACAGGGGGCCCTGAGACCCAGTACTTC.

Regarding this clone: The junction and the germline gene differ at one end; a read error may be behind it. The CDR3 DNA is TGCGCCAGCAGCTTGAGGGGGGGCACCCGGGAGCTGTTTTTT. Translated: CASSLRGGTRELFF. The V and J genes are TRBV5-1 and TRBJ2-2; D is perhaps TRBD2 (7 bases). CDR1 and CDR2 from the germline V gene are SGHRS and YFSETQ. The length of the CDR3 is 14 residues.

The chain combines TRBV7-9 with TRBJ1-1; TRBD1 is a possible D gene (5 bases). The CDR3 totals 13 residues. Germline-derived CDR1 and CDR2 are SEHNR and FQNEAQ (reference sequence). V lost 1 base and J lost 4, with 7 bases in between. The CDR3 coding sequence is TGTGCCAGCAGCTTAGAAAGGGGCACTGAAGCTTTCTTT. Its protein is CASSLERGTEAFF.

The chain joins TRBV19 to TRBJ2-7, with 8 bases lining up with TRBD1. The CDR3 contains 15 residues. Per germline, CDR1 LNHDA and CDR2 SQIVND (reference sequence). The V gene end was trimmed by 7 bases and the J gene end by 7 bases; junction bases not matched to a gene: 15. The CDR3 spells CASTTGGQGAREQYF. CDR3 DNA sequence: TGTGCCAGTACTACCGGCGGGCAGGGGGCTAGGGAGCAGTACTTC.

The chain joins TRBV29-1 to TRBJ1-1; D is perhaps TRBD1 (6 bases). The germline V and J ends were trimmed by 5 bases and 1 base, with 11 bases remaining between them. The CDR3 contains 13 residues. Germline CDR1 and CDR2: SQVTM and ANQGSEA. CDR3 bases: TGCAGCGTTACGGACAGAAAGAACACTGAAGCTTTCTTT. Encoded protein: CSVTDRKNTEAFF.

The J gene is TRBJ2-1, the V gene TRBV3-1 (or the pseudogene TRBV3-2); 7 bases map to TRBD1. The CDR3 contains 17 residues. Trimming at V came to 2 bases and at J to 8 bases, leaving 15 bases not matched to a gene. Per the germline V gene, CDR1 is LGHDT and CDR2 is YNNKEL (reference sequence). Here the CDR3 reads CASSQPPAWTGLHEQFF. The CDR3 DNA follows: TGTGCCAGCAGCCAACCTCCCGCTTGGACAGGTCTACATGAGCAGTTCTTC.

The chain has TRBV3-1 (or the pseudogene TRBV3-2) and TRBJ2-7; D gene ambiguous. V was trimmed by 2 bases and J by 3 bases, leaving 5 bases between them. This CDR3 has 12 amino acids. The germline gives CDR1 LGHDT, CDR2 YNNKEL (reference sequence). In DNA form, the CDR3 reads TGTGCCAGCAGCCAACGACACTACGAGCAGTACTTC. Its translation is CASSQRHYEQYF.

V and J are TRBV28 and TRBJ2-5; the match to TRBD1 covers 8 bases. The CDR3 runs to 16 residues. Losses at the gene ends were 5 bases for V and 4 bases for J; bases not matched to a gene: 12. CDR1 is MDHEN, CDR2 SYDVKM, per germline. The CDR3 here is CASSPTRQGLRETQYF. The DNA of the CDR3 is TGTGCCAGCAGTCCCACCCGACAGGGGTTGAGAGAGACCCAGTACTTC.

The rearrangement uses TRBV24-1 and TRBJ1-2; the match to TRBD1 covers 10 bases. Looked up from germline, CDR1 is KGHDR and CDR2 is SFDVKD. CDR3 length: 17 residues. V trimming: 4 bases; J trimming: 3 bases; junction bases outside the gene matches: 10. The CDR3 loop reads CATSDSGQGVPHYGYTF. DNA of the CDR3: TGTGCCACCAGTGACTCCGGACAGGGGGTGCCTCACTATGGCTACACCTTC.

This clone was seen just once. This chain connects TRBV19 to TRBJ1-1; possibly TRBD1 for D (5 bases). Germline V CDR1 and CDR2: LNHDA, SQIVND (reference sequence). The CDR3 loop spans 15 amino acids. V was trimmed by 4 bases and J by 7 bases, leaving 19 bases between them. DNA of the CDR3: TGTGCCAGTAGTAACCCGGGAGGGGCAGATTATGAAGCTTTCTTT. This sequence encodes CASSNPGGADYEAFF.

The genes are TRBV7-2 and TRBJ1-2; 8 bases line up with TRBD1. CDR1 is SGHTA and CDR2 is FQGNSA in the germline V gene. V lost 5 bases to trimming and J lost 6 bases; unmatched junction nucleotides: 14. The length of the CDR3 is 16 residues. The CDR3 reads CASSDTGTGTINGYTF. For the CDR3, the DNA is TGTGCCAGCAGCGACACCGGGACAGGCACAATCAATGGCTACACCTTC.

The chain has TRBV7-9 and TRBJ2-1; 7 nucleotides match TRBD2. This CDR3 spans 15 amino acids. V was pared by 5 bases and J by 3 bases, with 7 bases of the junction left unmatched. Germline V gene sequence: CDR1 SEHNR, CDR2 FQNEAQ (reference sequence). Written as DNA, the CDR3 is TGTGCCAGCAGCCCCCAGGGAGGGAACTACAATGAGCAGTTCTTC. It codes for CASSPQGGNYNEQFF.

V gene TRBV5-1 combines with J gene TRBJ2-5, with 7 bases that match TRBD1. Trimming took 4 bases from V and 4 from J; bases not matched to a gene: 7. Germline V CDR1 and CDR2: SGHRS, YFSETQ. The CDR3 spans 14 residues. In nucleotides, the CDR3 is TGCGCCAGCAGCACCTCGACAGGGCGAGAGACCCAGTACTTC. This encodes CASSTSTGRETQYF. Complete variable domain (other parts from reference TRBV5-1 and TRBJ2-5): KAGVTQTPRYLIKTRGQQVTLSCSPISGHRSVSWYQQTPGQGLQFLFEYFSETQRNKGNFPGRFSGRQFSNSRSEMNVSTLELGDSALYLCASSTSTGRETQYFGPGTRLLVL.

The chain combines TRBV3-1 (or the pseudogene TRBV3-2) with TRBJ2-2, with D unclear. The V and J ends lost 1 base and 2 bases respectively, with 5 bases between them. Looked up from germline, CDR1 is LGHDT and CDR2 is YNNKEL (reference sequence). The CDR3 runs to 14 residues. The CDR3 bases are TGTGCCAGCAGCCAAGCCAGAAACACCGGGGAGCTGTTTTTT. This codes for CASSQARNTGELFF.

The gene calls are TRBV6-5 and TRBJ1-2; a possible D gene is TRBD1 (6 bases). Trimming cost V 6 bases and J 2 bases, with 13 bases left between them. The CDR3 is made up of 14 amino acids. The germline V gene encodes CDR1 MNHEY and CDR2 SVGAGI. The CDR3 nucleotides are TGTGCCAGCAGACCACTAGGACAGAACTATGGCTACACCTTC. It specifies CASRPLGQNYGYTF.

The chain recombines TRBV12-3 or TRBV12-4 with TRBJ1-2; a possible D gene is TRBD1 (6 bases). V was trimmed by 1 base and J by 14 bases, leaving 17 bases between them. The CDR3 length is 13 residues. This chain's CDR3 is CASSLVGGGLFTF. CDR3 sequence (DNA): TGTGCCAGCAGTTTAGTGGGCGGGGGCCTCTTTACCTTC.

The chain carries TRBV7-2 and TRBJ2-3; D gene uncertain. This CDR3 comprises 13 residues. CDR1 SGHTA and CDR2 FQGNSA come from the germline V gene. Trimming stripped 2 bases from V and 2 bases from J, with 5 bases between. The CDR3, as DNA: TGTGCCAGCAGCTTAAGCTACACAGATACGCAGTATTTT. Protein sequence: CASSLSYTDTQYF.

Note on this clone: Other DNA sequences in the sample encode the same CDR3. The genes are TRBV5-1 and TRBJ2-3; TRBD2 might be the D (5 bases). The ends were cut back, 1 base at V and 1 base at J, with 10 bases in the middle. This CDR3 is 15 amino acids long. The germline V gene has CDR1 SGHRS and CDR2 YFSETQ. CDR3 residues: CASSLRGLGTDTQYF. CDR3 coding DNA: TGCGCCAGCAGCTTGCGGGGATTAGGCACAGATACGCAGTATTTT.

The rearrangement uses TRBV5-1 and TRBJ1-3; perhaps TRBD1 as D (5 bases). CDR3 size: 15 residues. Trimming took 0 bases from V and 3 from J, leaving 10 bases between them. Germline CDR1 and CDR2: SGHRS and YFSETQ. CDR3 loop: CASSLDGGRGNTIYF. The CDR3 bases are TGCGCCAGCAGCTTGGACGGGGGTCGTGGAAACACCATATATTTT.

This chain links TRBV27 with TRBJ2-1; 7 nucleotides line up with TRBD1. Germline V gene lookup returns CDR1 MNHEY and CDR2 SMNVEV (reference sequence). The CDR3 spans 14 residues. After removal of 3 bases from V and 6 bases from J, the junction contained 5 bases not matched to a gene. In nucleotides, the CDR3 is TGTGCCAGCAGTTTCTCGGGACAGAGCAATGAGCAGTTCTTC. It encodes CASSFSGQSNEQFF.

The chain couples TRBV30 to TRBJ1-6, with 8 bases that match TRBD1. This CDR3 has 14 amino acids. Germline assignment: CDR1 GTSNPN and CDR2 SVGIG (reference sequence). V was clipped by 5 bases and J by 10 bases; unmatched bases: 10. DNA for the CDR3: TGTGCCTGGTCCGGAATCTCAGGGGGCTCACCCCTCCACTTT. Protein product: CAWSGISGGSPLHF.